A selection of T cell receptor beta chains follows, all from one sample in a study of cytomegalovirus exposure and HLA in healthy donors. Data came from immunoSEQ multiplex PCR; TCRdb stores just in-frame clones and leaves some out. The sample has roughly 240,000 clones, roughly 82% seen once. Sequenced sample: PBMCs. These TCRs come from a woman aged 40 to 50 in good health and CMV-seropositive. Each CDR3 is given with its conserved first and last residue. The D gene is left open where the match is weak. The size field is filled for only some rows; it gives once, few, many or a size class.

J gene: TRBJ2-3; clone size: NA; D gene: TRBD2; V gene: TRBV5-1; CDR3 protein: CASSLSLAGGDTQYF
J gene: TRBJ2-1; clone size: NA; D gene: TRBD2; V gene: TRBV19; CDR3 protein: CASSRTSGSLYNEQFF
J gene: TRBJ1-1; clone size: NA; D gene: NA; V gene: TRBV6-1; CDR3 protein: CASSPFGYSNTEAFF
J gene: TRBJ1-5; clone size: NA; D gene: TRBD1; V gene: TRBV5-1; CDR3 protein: CASSLVPQGANQPQHF
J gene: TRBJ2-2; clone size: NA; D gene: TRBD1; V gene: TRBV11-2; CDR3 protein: CASSQGVAGGTGELFF
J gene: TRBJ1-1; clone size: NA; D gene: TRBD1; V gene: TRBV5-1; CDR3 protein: CASRLTGDNTEAFF
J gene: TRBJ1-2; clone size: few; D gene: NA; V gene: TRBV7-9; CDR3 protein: CSSSLEEGGYTF
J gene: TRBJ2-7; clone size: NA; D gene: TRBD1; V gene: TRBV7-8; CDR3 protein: CASSLVQRTGGSYEQYF
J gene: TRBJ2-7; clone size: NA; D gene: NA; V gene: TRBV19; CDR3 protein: CASSPWGDSYEQYF
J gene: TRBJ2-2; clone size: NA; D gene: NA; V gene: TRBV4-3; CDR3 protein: CASSQVPGAATGELFF
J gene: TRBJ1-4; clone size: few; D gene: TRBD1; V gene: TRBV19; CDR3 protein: CASKPGQGALATNEKLFF
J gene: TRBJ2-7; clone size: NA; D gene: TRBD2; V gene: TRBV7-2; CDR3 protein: CASSLGTSTYEQYF
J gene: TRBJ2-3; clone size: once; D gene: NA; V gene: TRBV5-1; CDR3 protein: CASGWVGASTDTQYF
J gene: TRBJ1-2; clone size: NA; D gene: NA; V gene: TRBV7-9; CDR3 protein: CASSPRQSPSGYTF
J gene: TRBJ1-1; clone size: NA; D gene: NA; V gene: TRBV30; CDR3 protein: CAWSVLGGEAFF
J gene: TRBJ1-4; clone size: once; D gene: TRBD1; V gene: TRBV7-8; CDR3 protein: CASSPDRRAEKLFF
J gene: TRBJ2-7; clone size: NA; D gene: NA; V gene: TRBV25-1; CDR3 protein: CASKTPNSYEQYF
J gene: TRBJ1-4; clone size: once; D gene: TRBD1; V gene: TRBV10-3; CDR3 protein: CAINPTGGFEKLFF
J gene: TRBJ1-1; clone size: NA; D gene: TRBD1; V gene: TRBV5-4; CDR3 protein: CASSLDLQGDTEAFF
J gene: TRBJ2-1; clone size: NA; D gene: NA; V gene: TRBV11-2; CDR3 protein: CASSPQWSSYNEQFF
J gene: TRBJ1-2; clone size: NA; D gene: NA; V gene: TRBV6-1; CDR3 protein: CASTPTPGSYGYTF
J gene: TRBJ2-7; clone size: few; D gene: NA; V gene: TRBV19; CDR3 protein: CASSPRGGYSYEQYF
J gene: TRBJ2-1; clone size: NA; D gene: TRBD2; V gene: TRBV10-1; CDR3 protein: CASGPSTGGGNEQFF
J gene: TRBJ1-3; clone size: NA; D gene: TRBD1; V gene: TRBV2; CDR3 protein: CASRGTGVPGNTIYF
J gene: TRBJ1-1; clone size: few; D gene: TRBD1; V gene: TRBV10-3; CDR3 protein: CAISESFLRDRGSVAFF
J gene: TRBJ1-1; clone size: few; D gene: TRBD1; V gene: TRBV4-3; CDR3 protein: CASSQDRVDTEAFF
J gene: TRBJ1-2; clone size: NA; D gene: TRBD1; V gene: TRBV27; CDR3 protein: CASSTRQGGGYTF
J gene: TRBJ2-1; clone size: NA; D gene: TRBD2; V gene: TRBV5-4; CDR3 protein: CASRLAGGYNEQFF
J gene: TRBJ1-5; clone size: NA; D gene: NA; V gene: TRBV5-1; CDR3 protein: CASSPGDSTSRAQHF
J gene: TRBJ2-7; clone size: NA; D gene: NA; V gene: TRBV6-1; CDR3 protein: CASSASYEQYF
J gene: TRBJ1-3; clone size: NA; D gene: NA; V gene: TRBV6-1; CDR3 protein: CASSEGGPGNTIYF
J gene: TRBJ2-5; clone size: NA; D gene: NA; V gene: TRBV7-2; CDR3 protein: CASSLVREQETQYF
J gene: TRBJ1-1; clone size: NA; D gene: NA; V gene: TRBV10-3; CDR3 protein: CAISWGGWKTEAFF
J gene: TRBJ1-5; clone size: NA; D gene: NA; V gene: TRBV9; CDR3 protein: CASRLNRPQHF
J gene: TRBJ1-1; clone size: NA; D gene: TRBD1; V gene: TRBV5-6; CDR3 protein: CASSNYRGRKGTEAFF
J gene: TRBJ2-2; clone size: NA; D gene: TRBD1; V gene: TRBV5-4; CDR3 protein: CASSLGRTGANTGELFF
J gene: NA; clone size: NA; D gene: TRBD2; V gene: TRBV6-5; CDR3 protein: CASSYSTRGAYEQYF
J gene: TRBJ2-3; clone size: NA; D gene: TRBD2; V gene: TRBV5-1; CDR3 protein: CASSYGLAADTQYF
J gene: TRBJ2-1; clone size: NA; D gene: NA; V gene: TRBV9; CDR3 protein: CASSVAGFNEQFF
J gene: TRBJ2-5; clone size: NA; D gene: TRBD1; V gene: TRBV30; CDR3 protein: CAWSAVIQGAWETQYF
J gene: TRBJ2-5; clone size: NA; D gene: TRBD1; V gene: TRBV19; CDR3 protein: CASSVGTGGETQYF
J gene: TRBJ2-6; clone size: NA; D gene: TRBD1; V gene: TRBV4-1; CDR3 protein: CASSQDQGGAAGANVLTF
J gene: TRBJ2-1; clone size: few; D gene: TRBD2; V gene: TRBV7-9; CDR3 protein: CASSLGREDEQFF
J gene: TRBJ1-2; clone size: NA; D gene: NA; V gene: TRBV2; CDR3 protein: CASRESGLSNYGYTF
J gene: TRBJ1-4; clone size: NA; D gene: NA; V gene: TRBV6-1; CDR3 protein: CASSELGAGREKLFF
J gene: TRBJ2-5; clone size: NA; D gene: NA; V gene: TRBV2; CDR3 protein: CASSVGLGQGETQYF
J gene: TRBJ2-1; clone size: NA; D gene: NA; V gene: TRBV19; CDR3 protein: CASGKQGIEDEQFF
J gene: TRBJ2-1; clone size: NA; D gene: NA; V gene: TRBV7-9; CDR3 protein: CASSVTEDLEQFF
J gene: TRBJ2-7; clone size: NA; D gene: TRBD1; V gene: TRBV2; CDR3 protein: CASSDPAGTGYYEQYF
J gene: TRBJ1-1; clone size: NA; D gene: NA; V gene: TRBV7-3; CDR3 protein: CASSHDSDTEAFF